This T cell receptor beta chain originates from a study of post-analysis software for immune sequencing data. Study-level background: The patients showed relapsing-remitting, secondary progressive and progressive-relapsing multiple sclerosis courses.

V was clipped by 0 bases and J by 1 base, with 7 bases between them. From germline, CDR1 is SGDLS and CDR2 YYNGEE. There are 14 residues in the CDR3. Regarding the study as a whole: Higher frequency in patients than in controls was seen for roughly five TRBV segments, with TRBV5-6, TRBV5-1 and TRBV20-1 among them. Significantly lower normalized Chao1 diversity was found in patients with multiple sclerosis relative to controls. Same-batch preparations were strongly co-clustered by F measure.

Tagging with unique molecular identifiers was a feature of the TCR beta cDNA libraries. The source material, about 0.95 to 10 million T cells, gave rise to 450,000 to 550,000 cDNA molecules. TCRdb redid the calling of the PCR reads with MiXCR, one entry per CDR3 protein. This sample has fewer than 850,000 distinct CDR3 sequences, with approximately 30% found just once. As regards this clonotype: No antigen is known for it.

This TCR was sampled from a girl aged 10-17 years with multiple sclerosis. The V and J genes are TRBV9 and TRBJ1-1, with unresolved D. The specimen sequenced was blood. The CDR3 region has the DNA TGTGCCAGCAGCGTAGAGGCAACGAACACTGAAGCTTTCTTT. Its protein is CASSVEATNTEAFF.